One and the same sample provided the 14 T cell receptor beta chains below, sequenced in a study of T cells after yellow fever vaccination. TCRdb reprocessed the 5' RACE reads with MiXCR, giving one entry per CDR3 protein. The sample lists about 170,000 distinct CDR3 sequences; around 10% were seen once. This sample comprised CD8+ T cells sorted from PBMCs, obtained 15 days after the yellow fever booster vaccination. The receptors originated from a man between 18 and 35 years old who received the YFV17D yellow fever vaccine.

This clonotype was detected only a few times. The rearrangement uses TRBV6-2 or TRBV6-3 and TRBJ1-5; D is perhaps TRBD1 (5 bases). Trimming removed 2 bases from V and 9 bases from J, with 17 bases in between. The CDR3 runs 15 residues. CDR1 and CDR2 from the germline V gene are MNHEY and SVGEGT. The CDR3 coding sequence is TGTGCCAGCAGTTACGAGTGGCCGGGGGTCTGGCCCCAGCATTTT. It encodes CASSYEWPGVWPQHF.

The sample holds a few counts of this clonotype. V usage is TRBV30 and J usage is TRBJ1-1; D is unclear. Trimming cost V 3 bases and J 6 bases, with 5 bases left between them. The CDR3 length is 10 residues. Germline V gives CDR1 GTSNPN, CDR2 SVGIG (reference sequence). The CDR3 coding sequence is TGTGCCTGGAGCGGTCCTGAAGCTTTCTTT. Protein product: CAWSGPEAFF.

This clonotype was counted between two and nine times. CDR3 amino acids: CASSFQGDQETQYF. The CDR3 DNA reads TGTGCCAGCAGCTTCCAGGGGGACCAAGAGACCCAGTACTTC. The rearrangement uses TRBV13 and TRBJ2-5; 7 nucleotides agree with TRBD1. CDR1 and CDR2 from the germline V gene are PRHDT and FYEKMQ (reference sequence). The CDR3 is 14 amino acids. The J segment lost 0 bases and the V segment lost 3 bases, leaving 1 base of the junction unmatched.

The V call is TRBV3-1, the J call TRBJ2-5, with D perhaps TRBD1 (5 bases). Deletions cut 0 bases from V and 9 bases from J, with 14 bases between. In germline, CDR1 is LGHDT, CDR2 YNNKEL (reference sequence). The length of the CDR3 is 14 residues. CDR3 sequence reads: CASSQDLQGWSQYF. CDR3 bases: TGTGCCAGCAGCCAAGATCTGCAGGGTTGGTCCCAGTACTTC.

This chain uses TRBV7-2 with TRBJ2-6, with TRBD1 identical over 10 bases. CDR1 SGHTA and CDR2 FQGNSA come from the germline V gene. The J segment lost 3 bases and the V segment lost 5 bases, leaving 7 bases of the junction unmatched. The CDR3 has 17 amino acids. The CDR3 protein is CASSPGTGVFGANVLTF. In DNA, the CDR3 is TGTGCCAGCAGCCCCGGGACAGGGGTGTTTGGGGCCAACGTCCTGACTTTC.

The V call is TRBV2, the J call TRBJ1-2, with TRBD1 matching 9 bases. V lost 6 bases to trimming and J lost 4 bases; unmatched junction nucleotides: 12. This CDR3 is built from 16 residues. Looked up from germline, CDR1 is SNHLY and CDR2 is FYNNEI. The CDR3 bases are TGTGCCAGCAGCCGAACCGTGGGACAGGGCACCTATGGCTACACCTTC. Its protein product is CASSRTVGQGTYGYTF.

This clonotype was seen a few times. The chain uses TRBV6-5 and TRBJ1-1; D not certain. The CDR3 contains 13 residues. Germline V gives CDR1 MNHEY, CDR2 SVGAGI. Deletions cut 2 bases from V and 5 bases from J, with 9 bases between. The CDR3 coding sequence is TGTGCCAGCAGTTACAGGGTCGAGACTGAAGCTTTCTTT. This translates into CASSYRVETEAFF.

This clonotype was found many times. The genes are TRBV7-7 and TRBJ2-3; D unclear. Trimming took off 0 bases at V and 2 bases at J, with 3 bases between the two ends. Per germline, CDR1 SSHAT and CDR2 FNYEAQ (reference sequence). The CDR3 consists of 13 residues. CDR3 nucleotides: TGTGCCAGCAGCTTAGCTGTCACAGATACGCAGTATTTT. Translation: CASSLAVTDTQYF.

This clonotype was seen ten or more times. CDR3 sequence (DNA): TGCAGCGTTGAATGGGCCCGTCCGGGGGAGCTGTTTTTT. Amino acids: CSVEWARPGELFF. The rearrangement links TRBV29-1 to TRBJ2-2; D remains ambiguous. CDR3 size: 13 residues. The germline gives CDR1 SQVTM, CDR2 ANQGSEA. V dropped 2 bases and J dropped 8 bases, with 12 bases sitting between them.

The table lists this clonotype with a few counts. The chain combines TRBV10-2 with TRBJ1-5, with 7 bases aligning to TRBD1. V dropped 0 bases and J dropped 14; count of bases not matched to a gene: 7. There are 13 residues in the CDR3. Germline V gene data show CDR1 as WSHSY and CDR2 as SAAADI. The CDR3 DNA sequence: TGCGCCAGCAGTGAGTCGTTTGCAGGGGGTGAGCATTTT. Residues: CASSESFAGGEHF.

The chain combines TRBV27 with TRBJ2-3; 7 nucleotides align to TRBD2. From germline, CDR1 is MNHEY and CDR2 SMNVEV (reference sequence). J lost 4 bases, V lost 2 bases, and 6 bases had no gene match. The CDR3 contains 15 residues. CDR3 residues: CASSLRARGSDTQYF. For the CDR3, the DNA is TGTGCCAGCAGTTTACGGGCGCGGGGGTCAGATACGCAGTATTTT.

This clonotype appeared a few times. The rearrangement uses TRBV6-6 and TRBJ2-3; D is unresolved. The V gene's germline CDR1 is MNHNY and CDR2 SVGAGI (reference sequence). V was clipped by 4 bases and J by 1 base, with 12 bases between them. The CDR3 sequence is 15 residues long. The CDR3 region is CASSWKEGGTDTQYF. CDR3 nucleotides: TGTGCCAGCAGTTGGAAGGAAGGCGGCACAGATACGCAGTATTTT.

In this sample, this clonotype turned up many times. J is TRBJ2-3 and V is TRBV7-9; 11 nucleotides agree with TRBD2. The CDR3 is made up of 18 amino acids. Germline values: CDR1 SEHNR, CDR2 FQNEAQ (reference sequence). V lost 6 bases to trimming and J lost 0 bases; unmatched junction nucleotides: 11. The CDR3 nucleotides read TGTGCCAGCAGTTCCCTCCAGAGACTAGCGGGAAGCACAGATACGCAGTATTTT. This translates into CASSSLQRLAGSTDTQYF.

A few counts support this clonotype. The chain carries TRBV4-1 and TRBJ2-7; D unresolved. Germline-derived CDR1 and CDR2 are MGHRA and YSYEKL. The CDR3 has 13 amino acids. V was cut by 3 bases and J by 0 bases, with 6 bases left in between. CDR3 in DNA: TGCGCCAGCAGCCAGAGGAGCTCCTACGAGCAGTACTTC. Its protein product is CASSQRSSYEQYF.